This TCR beta chain emerged from a study of blood T cells in healthy people across ages. Study in general: About one barcoded beta molecule was captured per two T cells (by template switching).

Caucasian, healthy and from Russia, the donors were aged between about 6 and 100. Each sample gave at least 7 million isolated PBMCs. This clonotype was observed a handful of times. Germline-derived CDR1 and CDR2 are DFQATT and SNEGSKA (reference sequence). The CDR3 has 16 residues. Between the trimmed V and J ends, which lost 6 bases and 0 bases, there was a span of 18 bases. Then a second PCR, running roughly 7 to 12 cycles, was carried out with a sample-barcoded 5' primer and a J-beta primer mix. Each CDR3 protein is one row after TCRdb ran MiXCR on the 5' RACE reads. Here the sample spans approximately 1.5 million distinct CDR3 sequences, approximately 43% being singletons.

The source material was blood. The chain links TRBV20-1 to TRBJ2-1, with D uncertain. The TCR originated in a young woman in good health. CDR3 amino acids: CSAPTRLTYSYNEQFF. The DNA for the CDR3 is TGCAGTGCCCCAACGAGGCTGACATACTCCTACAATGAGCAGTTCTTC.